Given below is one TCR beta chain in context. Its antigen is unknown. This sample is part of a study of T cell responses to AZD1222 COVID-19 vaccine. The method was immunoSEQ multiplex PCR; TCRdb's version includes in-frame clones alone and lacks a portion of them. The sample yields 110,000 or so clones, approximately 83% seen once. Study-wide findings and caveats: Donor demographics were predominantly white British with a female majority; clonal diversity may be underestimated.

Sample: peripheral blood, taken on day 0 of AZD1222 vaccination. The clonotype comes from an adult in good health.

CDR3 nucleotides: TGTGCCAGCAGTTACTCCAACCTAGGACAGGGTTATGGCTACACCTTC. Its protein is CASSYSNLGQGYGYTF. The J gene is TRBJ1-2, the V gene TRBV6-5; 8 bases align to TRBD1. The CDR3 runs to 16 residues. The J segment lost 5 bases and the V segment lost 0 bases, leaving 8 bases of the junction unmatched. Germline V gene sequence: CDR1 MNHEY, CDR2 SVGAGI.